This T cell receptor beta chain was found in a study of blood T cell repertoires in COVID-19. Study information: COVID-19 samples, acute and convalescent, were from the United States, Italy and Spain. The analysed material was cDNA or gDNA that came from T cells, B-cell-depleted T cells, or PBMCs.

The V and J ends lost 3 bases and 3 bases, in that order; junction bases with no gene match: 7. This CDR3 region has 15 residues. Germline V gives CDR1 SGHDN, CDR2 FVKESK. As handled by the study authors: Counts of nucleated cells, estimated from reference gene primer amplification, were obtained. The table came from immunoSEQ multiplex PCR; TCRdb's copy has only in-frame clones and leaves some out. V and J calls and clone size are as listed in that table; D and trimming were resolved from the DNA. The sample lists under 250,000 clones, 80% to 85% seen once, with approximately 4.8% in the top ten. This clonotype was sampled from a man aged 45 to 65 with active or convalescent COVID-19. The rearrangement links TRBV14 to TRBJ2-7, with 8 bases matching TRBD1. Sequences were obtained from peripheral blood. DNA for the CDR3: TGTGCCAGCAGCCAGAGACAGGGGTCAGGCTACGAGCAGTACTTC. Translated: CASSQRQGSGYEQYF.